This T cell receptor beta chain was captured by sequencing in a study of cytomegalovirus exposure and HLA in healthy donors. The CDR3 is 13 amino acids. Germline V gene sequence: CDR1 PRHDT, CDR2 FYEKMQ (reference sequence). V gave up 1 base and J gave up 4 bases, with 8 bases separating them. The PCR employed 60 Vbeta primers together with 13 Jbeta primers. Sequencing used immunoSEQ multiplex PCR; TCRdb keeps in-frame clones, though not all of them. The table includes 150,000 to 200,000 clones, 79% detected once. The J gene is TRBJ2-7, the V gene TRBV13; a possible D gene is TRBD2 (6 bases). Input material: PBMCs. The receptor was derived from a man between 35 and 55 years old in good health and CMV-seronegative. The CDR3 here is CASSLVSGYEQYF. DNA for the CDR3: TGTGCCAGCAGCTTAGTTAGCGGATACGAGCAGTACTTC. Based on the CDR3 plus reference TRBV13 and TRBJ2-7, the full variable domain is AAGVIQSPRHLIKEKRETATLKCYPIPRHDTVYWYQQGPGQDPQFLISFYEKMQSDKGSIPDRFSAQQFSDYHSELNMSSLELGDSALYFCASSLVSGYEQYFGPGTRLTVT.